This T cell receptor (beta chain) was documented in a study of chemoradiotherapy in HPV16-positive cancers. For this clone: Antigen unknown.

Sequenced by immunoSEQ multiplex PCR; TCRdb stores in-frame clones only, minus some. The table has 3,400 or so clones, approximately 83% seen once; the top ten hold approximately 15%. General study results and limits: Candidate HPV-specific clones and E7-related TCR motifs grew in tumor during treatment.

V was clipped by 3 bases and J by 4 bases, with 4 bases between them. Germline CDR1 SGHVS, CDR2 FQNEAQ. The CDR3 covers 12 residues. V is TRBV7-8 and J is TRBJ1-5; D is undetermined. The origin of this receptor is a human donor with HPV-associated anogenital cancer. Source: tumor tissue, taken from a patient who underwent chemoradiotherapy. CDR3 residues: CASSFPNQPQHF. The CDR3 bases are TGTGCCAGCAGCTTCCCAAATCAGCCCCAGCATTTT.